Reported below is one TCR beta chain. The sample originates from a study of blood T cell repertoires in COVID-19. Study context: PBMCs, B-cell-depleted T cells, or T cells provided the cDNA or gDNA that made up the material.

The V end lost 7 bases, the J end lost 8 bases, and 21 bases lay between the germline ends. There are 15 residues in the CDR3. CDR1 and CDR2 from the germline V gene are MGHDK and SYGVNS. Generated by immunoSEQ multiplex PCR, the TCRdb table keeps only in-frame clones and is missing some. The table includes 140,000 to 150,000 clones, 80% detected once. The chain employs TRBV25-1 and TRBJ2-1; D may be TRBD1 (5 bases). The origin of this receptor is a woman in her fifties or sixties with acute or convalescent COVID-19. Specimen: peripheral blood. CDR3 sequence reads: CASTPGGANIHEQFF. Here the CDR3 DNA reads TGTGCCAGCACCCCCGGTGGGGCAAACATCCATGAGCAGTTCTTC.